This TCR beta chain was found in a study of blood T cell repertoires in COVID-19 (dated by TCRdb to 2018 to 2020). General notes on the study: Samples covering the acute and convalescent phases of COVID-19 were provided by collaborators in the United States, Italy and Spain. The material from the prospective study consisted of cDNA or gDNA derived from T cells, B-cell-depleted T cells, or PBMCs. Deeply sampled blood TCRbeta repertoires from subjects exposed to, actively infected with, or recovered from COVID-19 were included in the dataset. The repertoires were released in a freely available public database intended as a resource for research on the immune response to SARS-CoV-2. Samples came from the ongoing ImmuneRACE study (first 160 participants) plus 1,254 subjects from 6 global collaborators. Nearly every sample came with metadata listing a de-identified subject ID, COVID-19 status, age in years and sex. Where available, HLA class I and class II types were taken from metadata supplied by the sample provider and were not determined by assay-based typing.

TCRbeta CDR3 regions were amplified from genomic DNA by means of the immunoSEQ Assay, a bias-controlled multiplex PCR. Under the source paper's analysis protocol: Within the assay, amplification of reference gene primers was used to estimate how many nucleated cells each sample contained. To quantify the absolute abundance of each unique TCRbeta CDR3 rearrangement, sequence reads were collapsed and filtered. For each sample, productive Simpson clonality was calculated by taking the square root of Simpson's diversity index across productive rearrangements. Drawn from immuneACCESS, this table holds only the in-frame rearrangements with V and J called that TCRdb kept. Clones are partly lost; checked studies trace under half to an unresolved V gene and leave the rest unexplained. V and J calls and clone size are those listed in that table; D and trimming were worked out from the DNA. The sample table holds approximately 91,000 clones, of which roughly 72% were seen once. The top ten clonotypes cover 6% to 8.5% of the sample.

General study outcomes and caveats: The amount of clinical and demographic metadata varied by source and participant and was provided uncurated.

This clone turned up a few times. Its antigen specificity is not known. The input lacks base qualities; no much larger clone sits a single base away. Whole blood was collected in K2EDTA tubes by collaborating institutions according to the institutions' own protocols. Collaborator samples were shipped for TCRbeta analysis as frozen whole blood, isolated PBMCs, or DNA extracted from either sample type. The CDR3, cysteine through phenylalanine, is 13 amino acids long. Only the CDR3 DNA is retained, 39 bases long and in frame from the first base. After removal of 6 bases from V and 5 bases from J, the junction retains 6 bases not matched to a gene. Looking up the germline V gene yields CDR1 MNHEY and CDR2 SVGAGI.

This clonotype was sampled from a man aged 65 to 79 with acute or convalescent COVID-19. The sequence joins TRBV6-5 to TRBJ1-1; 7 bases in the middle match TRBD1. Sequencing was performed on peripheral blood. The sequenced DNA is TGTGCCAGCAGGAGACAGGGAGGAACTGAAGCTTTCTTT. Its amino acids are CASRRQGGTEAFF.